Listed here is a single T cell receptor (beta chain). There is no known antigen for this receptor. Base qualities are missing; no much larger clone stands one base away. Patients were selected on the basis of adequate residual fresh-frozen tumor tissue and more than two years of available survival data. Although molecular status otherwise differed among the glioblastoma patients, no patient had an isocitrate dehydrogenase mutation. PBMC collection took place before vaccination, two weeks after the third vaccination, and at tumor progression if progression occurred. Genomic DNA was extracted with the Qiagen DNeasy Blood extraction Kit. These data belong to a study of glioma-infiltrating T cells after dendritic cell vaccination (dated by TCRdb to 2016 to 2017). For context, the study as a whole: The cohort included approximately 15 glioblastoma patients drawn from Phase I and II dendritic cell vaccination trials, of whom 9 were newly diagnosed and 6 had recurrent disease. The vaccine was prepared from monocyte-derived dendritic cells that were cultured for 6 to 7 days with IL-4 and GM-CSF and then pulsed overnight with autologous tumor lysate. Each patient was given three intradermal dendritic cell vaccine injections, spaced two weeks apart, in the arm below the axilla. Deep sequencing of TCR beta CDR3 regions was used to quantify tumor-infiltrating lymphocyte content and compare tumor and blood repertoires in dendritic cell-vaccinated glioblastoma patients. Survival after dendritic cell vaccination was correlated with TCR sequencing metrics such as TIL content and the overlap between tumor and blood repertoires. Patients received autologous tumor lysate-pulsed dendritic cell vaccination between about 2002 and 2013. General conclusions and limits of the study: Longer time to progression and overall survival after dendritic cell vaccination were predicted by higher estimated pretreatment TIL content. No direct relationship between TCR clonality and survival was found, suggesting a diverse polyclonal response may matter. The TCR overlap response model with three groups was called speculative and said to need prospective validation. The cohort was small and heterogeneous, only a few patients had full blood and tumor sets, and even fewer had initial-recurrent tumor pairs.

Its CDR3 holds 18 amino acids, cysteine through phenylalanine. The entry retains the CDR3 DNA only, 54 bases that are in frame from base 1. The germline V end is reduced by 5 bases and the J end by 3 bases; junction bases left unmatched: 13. CDR1 and CDR2 (SGHAT, FQNNGV) derive from the germline V gene. Using the immunoSEQ assay, TCRB CDR3 regions were amplified from around 2 micrograms of genomic DNA, or from all available DNA when less than that was on hand. The multiplex PCR relied on 60 forward primers for TCR V beta segments and 13 reverse primers for J beta segments. To estimate reads per starting template, synthetic control templates were spiked into each sample at limiting dilution. The Illumina HiSeq System generated sequencing reads of 87 bp. On the authors' methods: To remove PCR and sequencing errors, closely related sequences were merged with a nearest neighbor algorithm. TCR overlap was measured as the percentage of unique tumor TCR beta sequences also present in the same patient's peripheral blood. The table was pulled from immuneACCESS by TCRdb, which kept in-frame rearrangements only. Such tables lose some clones; where checked, under half of the loss comes from unresolved V genes, and the rest has no known cause. V and J calls plus clone size are reproduced from that table; the DNA served to infer D and trimming. For this sample the table gives over 90,000 clones, of which roughly 79% were detected only once. The top ten constitute 10% to 15% of the sample.

The specimen comprised blood, sampled before dendritic cell vaccination. The chain was built from TRBV11-2 and TRBJ1-4; 9 middle bases align to TRBD1. This TCR was sampled from a human donor with glioblastoma. The CDR3 in this case is CASSGDRELGAANEKLFF. The nucleotide sequence reads as follows: TGTGCCAGCAGCGGGGACAGGGAATTGGGGGCAGCTAATGAAAAACTGTTTTTT.